This is a list of T cell receptor beta chains from one sample in a study of blood T cell repertoires in COVID-19. Clones were read by immunoSEQ multiplex PCR, and TCRdb kept only the in-frame ones, dropping some. The sample lists around 82,000 clones, approximately 86% seen once, with about 5.7% in the top ten. The sequenced sample consisted of peripheral blood. These receptors all stem from a man of 80 years or more with COVID-19, enrolled during active disease. Each CDR3 is given with its conserved first and last residue. Fields, in order: clone size, D gene, J gene, V gene, CDR3 protein, CDR3 DNA. A D gene is named only where the DNA matches it firmly. Clone size is stated in some rows and not others, as once, few, many or a class when expanded.

clone size: -
D gene: TRBD1
J gene: TRBJ1-6
V gene: TRBV19
CDR3 protein: CASSIDRDSSPLHF
CDR3 DNA: TGTGCCAGTAGTATCGACAGGGATTCTTCACCCCTCCACTTT

clone size: -
D gene: TRBD1
J gene: TRBJ2-5
V gene: TRBV5-1
CDR3 protein: CASTTGTGEETQYF
CDR3 DNA: TGCGCCAGCACCACCGGGACAGGGGAAGAGACCCAGTACTTC

clone size: -
D gene: -
J gene: TRBJ1-4
V gene: TRBV5-4
CDR3 protein: CASSGVGGANEKLFF
CDR3 DNA: TGTGCCAGCAGCGGGGTGGGGGGTGCTAATGAAAAACTGTTTTTT

clone size: -
D gene: TRBD1
J gene: TRBJ1-1
V gene: TRBV9
CDR3 protein: CASSVGLRDRNTEAFF
CDR3 DNA: TGTGCCAGCAGCGTAGGGTTACGGGACAGGAACACTGAAGCTTTCTTT

clone size: -
D gene: -
J gene: TRBJ1-1
V gene: TRBV2
CDR3 protein: CASSQGEDTEAFF
CDR3 DNA: TGTGCCAGCAGTCAAGGGGAGGACACTGAAGCTTTCTTT

clone size: -
D gene: TRBD1
J gene: TRBJ1-5
V gene: TRBV5-4
CDR3 protein: CASSYRGGNQPQHF
CDR3 DNA: TGTGCCAGCAGTTACAGGGGGGGCAATCAGCCCCAGCATTTT

clone size: -
D gene: TRBD1
J gene: TRBJ1-2
V gene: TRBV5-5
CDR3 protein: CASSFRDRESNYGYTF
CDR3 DNA: TGTGCCAGCAGCTTCCGGGACAGGGAGTCTAACTATGGCTACACCTTC

clone size: -
D gene: -
J gene: TRBJ2-7
V gene: TRBV12-3/TRBV12-4
CDR3 protein: CASSLESGSEQYF
CDR3 DNA: TGTGCCAGCAGTTTAGAGTCGGGAAGCGAGCAGTACTTC

clone size: -
D gene: -
J gene: TRBJ2-3
V gene: TRBV15
CDR3 protein: CATSRDIGGQTDTQYF
CDR3 DNA: TGTGCCACCAGCAGAGATATCGGGGGTCAAACAGATACGCAGTATTTT

clone size: -
D gene: TRBD1
J gene: TRBJ1-1
V gene: TRBV6-5
CDR3 protein: CASQTGDTEAFF
CDR3 DNA: TGTGCCAGCCAGACAGGGGACACTGAAGCTTTCTTT

clone size: -
D gene: -
J gene: TRBJ2-5
V gene: TRBV6-1
CDR3 protein: CASSETGPGTQYF
CDR3 DNA: TGTGCCAGCAGTGAGACAGGTCCGGGGACCCAGTACTTC

clone size: -
D gene: TRBD2
J gene: TRBJ2-7
V gene: TRBV9
CDR3 protein: CASSVGGLAAEQYF
CDR3 DNA: TGTGCCAGCAGCGTAGGCGGGCTAGCGGCGGAGCAGTACTTC

clone size: -
D gene: -
J gene: TRBJ2-5
V gene: TRBV28
CDR3 protein: CASGATRGETQYF
CDR3 DNA: TGTGCCAGCGGCGCGACTAGAGGAGAGACCCAGTACTTC

clone size: -
D gene: -
J gene: TRBJ1-2
V gene: TRBV12-5
CDR3 protein: CASGLGSGITNYGYTF
CDR3 DNA: TGTGCTAGTGGTTTGGGGTCAGGGATTACTAACTATGGCTACACCTTC

clone size: -
D gene: TRBD1
J gene: TRBJ1-1
V gene: TRBV24-1
CDR3 protein: CATSEGRQGADTEAFF
CDR3 DNA: TGTGCCACCAGTGAGGGCCGACAGGGGGCTGACACTGAAGCTTTCTTT

clone size: -
D gene: TRBD1
J gene: TRBJ2-3
V gene: TRBV10-2
CDR3 protein: CASSPATGGNTDTQYF
CDR3 DNA: TGCGCCAGCAGCCCCGCGACAGGGGGCAACACAGATACGCAGTATTTT

clone size: -
D gene: -
J gene: TRBJ1-5
V gene: TRBV2
CDR3 protein: CASTGGPNQPQHF
CDR3 DNA: TGTGCCAGCACGGGGGGGCCCAATCAGCCCCAGCATTTT

clone size: -
D gene: TRBD1
J gene: TRBJ1-1
V gene: TRBV5-1
CDR3 protein: CASSLAPGTATEAFF
CDR3 DNA: TGCGCCAGCAGCTTGGCCCCCGGGACAGCCACTGAAGCTTTCTTT

clone size: -
D gene: -
J gene: TRBJ2-7
V gene: TRBV4-1
CDR3 protein: CASSPGTRMYGEQYF
CDR3 DNA: TGCGCCAGCAGTCCCGGGACAAGGATGTACGGGGAGCAGTACTTC

clone size: once
D gene: -
J gene: TRBJ1-4
V gene: TRBV23-1
CDR3 protein: CASSPGERGNEKLFF
CDR3 DNA: TGCGCCAGCAGCCCAGGAGAAAGGGGTAATGAAAAACTGTTTTTT

clone size: -
D gene: -
J gene: TRBJ2-5
V gene: TRBV2
CDR3 protein: CASSETTEETQYF
CDR3 DNA: TGTGCCAGCAGTGAGACTACCGAAGAGACCCAGTACTTC

clone size: -
D gene: -
J gene: TRBJ1-1
V gene: TRBV19
CDR3 protein: CASSQGGVGTEAFF
CDR3 DNA: TGTGCCAGTAGTCAAGGGGGGGTCGGAACTGAAGCTTTCTTT

clone size: -
D gene: TRBD1
J gene: TRBJ1-1
V gene: TRBV5-4
CDR3 protein: CASSLNTGGTEAFF
CDR3 DNA: TGTGCCAGCAGCTTGAATACAGGGGGGACTGAAGCTTTCTTT

clone size: -
D gene: -
J gene: TRBJ2-1
V gene: TRBV6-2/TRBV6-3
CDR3 protein: CASSYSQGRNNEQFF
CDR3 DNA: TGTGCCAGCAGTTATTCGCAGGGGCGAAACAATGAGCAGTTCTTC

clone size: few
D gene: TRBD1
J gene: TRBJ1-3
V gene: TRBV11-2
CDR3 protein: CASSWDRGAGGNTIYF
CDR3 DNA: TGTGCCAGCAGCTGGGACAGGGGGGCAGGTGGAAACACCATATATTTT

clone size: -
D gene: -
J gene: TRBJ2-7
V gene: TRBV5-1
CDR3 protein: CASSLDFRSRLQYF
CDR3 DNA: TGCGCCAGCAGCTTGGACTTCAGGTCCCGGCTGCAGTACTTC

clone size: -
D gene: -
J gene: TRBJ1-2
V gene: TRBV5-5
CDR3 protein: CASSLGVSRGYTF
CDR3 DNA: TGTGCCAGCAGCTTAGGTGTATCGAGGGGCTACACCTTC

clone size: -
D gene: -
J gene: TRBJ1-5
V gene: TRBV27
CDR3 protein: CASSLNAGAKSQPQHF
CDR3 DNA: TGTGCCAGCAGTTTAAATGCGGGGGCGAAGAGTCAGCCCCAGCATTTT